Below are 2 T cell receptor beta chains sequenced from a single sample in a study of T cells in Graves' hyperthyroidism and ophthalmopathy (dated by TCRdb to the late 2010s). Library creation used multiplex PCR. The sequencer was an Illumina HiSeq 2000. TCR beta CDR3 regions were amplified from RNA transcripts. For the first round of RT-PCR on the TCR CDR3, the HTBI primer set was used together with the Qiagen OneStep RT-PCR kit. TCRdb reworked the public reads: Q25 trimming with fastp, MiXCR clone assembly, productive beta chains retained. Rows are unified per CDR3 protein, each entry keeping the most common DNA and genes. Recorded for this sample are 400,000 to 450,000 distinct CDR3 sequences; approximately 14% of them occurred a single time. About 13% of the sample goes to the ten largest clones. Sequenced input: blood. The receptors here all came from a man younger than 35 with Graves' ophthalmopathy.

Written as DNA, the CDR3 is TGTGCCAGCAGCCAAGATTACGGGCTTGGTGAAAAACTGTTTTTT. This encodes CASSQDYGLGEKLFF. The chain employs TRBV4-2 and TRBJ1-4; D not certain. Germline assignment: CDR1 LGHNA and CDR2 YNFKEQ. This CDR3 spans 15 amino acids. Trimming cost V 0 bases and J 7 bases, with 12 bases left between them.

This clonotype was seen many times. The chain employs TRBV19 and TRBJ2-1; possible D gene TRBD1, 6 bases. The CDR3 is made up of 15 amino acids. V lost 4 bases, J lost 6 bases, and 16 bases lay in between. Germline V gene lookup returns CDR1 LNHDA and CDR2 SQIVND (reference sequence). DNA for the CDR3: TGTGCCAGTAGTAGGGCACAGGGCCTTCTCAATGAGCAGTTCTTC. Its protein product is CASSRAQGLLNEQFF.